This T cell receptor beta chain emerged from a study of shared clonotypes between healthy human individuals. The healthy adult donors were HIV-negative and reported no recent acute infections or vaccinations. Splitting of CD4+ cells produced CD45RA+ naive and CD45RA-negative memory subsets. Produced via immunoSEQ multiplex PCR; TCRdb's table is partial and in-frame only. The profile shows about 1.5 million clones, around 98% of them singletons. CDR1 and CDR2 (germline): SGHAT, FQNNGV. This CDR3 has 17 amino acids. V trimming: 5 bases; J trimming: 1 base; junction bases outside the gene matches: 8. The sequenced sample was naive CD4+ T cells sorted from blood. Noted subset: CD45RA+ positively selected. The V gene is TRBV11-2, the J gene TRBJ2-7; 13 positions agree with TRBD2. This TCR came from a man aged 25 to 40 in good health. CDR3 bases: TGTGCCAGCAGCACCCGACCGGGACTAGCGGGATCCTACGAGCAGTACTTC. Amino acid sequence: CASSTRPGLAGSYEQYF.